This T cell receptor beta chain was identified during a study of blood T cell repertoires in COVID-19. Overall study context: The United States, Italy and Spain supplied acute and convalescent COVID-19 samples.

This table comes from immunoSEQ multiplex PCR, and its TCRdb copy is limited to in-frame clones, with some not included. The data hold approximately 230,000 clones, with around 86% observed a single time. The CDR3 runs 16 residues. Germline assignment: CDR1 LNHDA and CDR2 SQIVND (reference sequence). V gave up 5 bases and J gave up 0 bases; unmatched junction bases: 2. This chain uses TRBV19 with TRBJ1-6, with 9 positions matching TRBD1. This sequence originates from a man in his thirties or forties who had recovered from COVID-19. The source material was peripheral blood. CDR3 region: CASSGTGNSYNSPLHF. CDR3 nucleotides: TGTGCCAGTAGTGGGACAGGGAACTCCTATAATTCACCCCTCCACTTT.